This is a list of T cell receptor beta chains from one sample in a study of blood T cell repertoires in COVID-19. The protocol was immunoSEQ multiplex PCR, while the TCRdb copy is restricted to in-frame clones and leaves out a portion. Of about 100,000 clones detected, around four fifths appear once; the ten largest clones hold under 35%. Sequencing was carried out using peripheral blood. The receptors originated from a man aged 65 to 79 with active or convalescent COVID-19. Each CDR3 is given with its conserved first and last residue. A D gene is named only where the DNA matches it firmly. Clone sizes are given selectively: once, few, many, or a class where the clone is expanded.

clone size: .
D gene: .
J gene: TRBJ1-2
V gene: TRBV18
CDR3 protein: CASSLGDLNYGYTF
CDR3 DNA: TGTGCCAGCTCACTAGGGGATCTTAACTATGGCTACACCTTC

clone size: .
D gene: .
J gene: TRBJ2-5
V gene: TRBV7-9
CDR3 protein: CASSPRIEGTQYF
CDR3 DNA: TGTGCCAGCAGCCCCCGGATAGAGGGGACCCAGTACTTC

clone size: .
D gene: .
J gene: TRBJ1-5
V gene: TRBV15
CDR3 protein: CATSRDRVNQPQHF
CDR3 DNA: TGTGCCACCAGCAGAGACAGGGTCAATCAGCCCCAGCATTTT

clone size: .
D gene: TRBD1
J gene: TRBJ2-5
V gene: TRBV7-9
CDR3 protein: CASSPPQGAQETQYF
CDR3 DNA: TGTGCCAGCAGCCCCCCACAGGGGGCGCAAGAGACCCAGTACTTC

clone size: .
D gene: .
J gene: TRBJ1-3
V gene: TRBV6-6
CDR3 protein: CASSNSPGGSGNTIYF
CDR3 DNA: TGTGCCAGCAGTAACTCACCCGGGGGCTCTGGAAACACCATATATTTT

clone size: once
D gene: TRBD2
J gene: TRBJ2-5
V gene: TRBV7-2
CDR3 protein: CASSWGGRETQYF
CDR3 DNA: TGTGCCAGCAGCTGGGGGGGAAGAGAGACCCAGTACTTC

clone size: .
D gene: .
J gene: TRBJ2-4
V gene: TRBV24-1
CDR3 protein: CATSDFGIQYF
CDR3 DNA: TGTGCCACCAGTGATTTCGGCATTCAGTACTTC

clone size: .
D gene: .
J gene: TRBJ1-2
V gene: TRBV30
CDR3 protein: CAWRPPGNYGYTF
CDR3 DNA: TGTGCCTGGAGACCCCCAGGGAACTATGGCTACACCTTC

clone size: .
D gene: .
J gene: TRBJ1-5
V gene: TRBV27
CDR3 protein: CASSFEGYSNQPQHF
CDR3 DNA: TGTGCCAGCAGTTTCGAGGGATATAGCAATCAGCCCCAGCATTTT

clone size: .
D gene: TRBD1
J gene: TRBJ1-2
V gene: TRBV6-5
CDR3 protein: CASSHRQGSGYTF
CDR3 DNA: TGTGCCAGCAGTCATCGACAGGGCAGTGGCTACACCTTC

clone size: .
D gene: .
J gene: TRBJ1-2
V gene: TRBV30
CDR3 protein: CAWSVLGTLELYGYTF
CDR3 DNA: TGTGCCTGGAGTGTACTCGGGACACTGGAACTGTATGGCTACACCTTC

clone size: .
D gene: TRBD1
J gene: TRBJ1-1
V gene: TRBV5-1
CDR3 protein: CASGRDRLTEAFF
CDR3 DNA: TGCGCCAGTGGCCGGGACAGGCTCACTGAAGCTTTCTTT

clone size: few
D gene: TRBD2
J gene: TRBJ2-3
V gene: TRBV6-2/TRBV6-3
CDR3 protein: CASSPPRLAGQTDTQYF
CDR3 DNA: TGTGCCAGCAGTCCCCCTCGGCTAGCGGGACAGACAGATACGCAGTATTTT

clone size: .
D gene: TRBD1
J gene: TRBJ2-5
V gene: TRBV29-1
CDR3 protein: CSVGEQGWKTQYF
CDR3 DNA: TGCAGCGTGGGTGAACAGGGGTGGAAGACCCAGTACTTC

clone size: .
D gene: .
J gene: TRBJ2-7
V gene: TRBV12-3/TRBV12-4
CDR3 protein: CASSISYEQYF
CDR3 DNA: TGTGCCAGCTCTATCTCCTACGAGCAGTACTTC

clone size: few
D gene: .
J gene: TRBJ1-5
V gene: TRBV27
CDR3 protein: CASSFYGQRHQPQHF
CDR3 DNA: TGTGCCAGCAGTTTCTACGGACAGCGCCATCAGCCCCAGCATTTT

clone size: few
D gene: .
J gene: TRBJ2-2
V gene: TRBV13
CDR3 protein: CASSSLTANTGELFF
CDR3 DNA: TGTGCCAGCAGCTCGCTAACGGCGAACACCGGGGAGCTGTTTTTT

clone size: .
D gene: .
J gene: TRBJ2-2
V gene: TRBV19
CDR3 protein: CASSRSWAGGTGELFF
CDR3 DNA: TGTGCCAGTAGCCGGTCATGGGCAGGAGGGACCGGGGAGCTGTTTTTT

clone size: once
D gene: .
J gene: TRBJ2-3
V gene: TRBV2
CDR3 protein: CASRVEGDTQYF
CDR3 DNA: TGTGCCAGCAGGGTAGAGGGAGATACGCAGTATTTT

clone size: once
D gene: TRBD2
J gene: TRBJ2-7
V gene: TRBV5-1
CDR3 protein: CARAGLAPYEQYF
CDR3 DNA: TGCGCCAGGGCGGGACTAGCTCCATACGAGCAGTACTTC

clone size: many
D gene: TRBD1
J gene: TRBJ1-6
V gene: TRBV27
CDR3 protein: CASSYQGGNSPLHF
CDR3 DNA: TGTGCCAGCAGTTACCAGGGGGGCAATTCACCCCTCCACTTT

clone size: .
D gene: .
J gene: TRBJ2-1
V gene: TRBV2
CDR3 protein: CASSVQRDEQFF
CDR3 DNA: TGTGCCAGCAGTGTACAGCGGGATGAGCAGTTCTTC

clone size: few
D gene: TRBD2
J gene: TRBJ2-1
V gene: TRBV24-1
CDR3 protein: CATSDLTSEFF
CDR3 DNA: TGTGCCACCAGTGATTTGACTAGCGAGTTCTTC

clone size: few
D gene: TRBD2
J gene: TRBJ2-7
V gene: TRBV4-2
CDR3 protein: CASSQDPGGRASSYEQYF
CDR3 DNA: TGTGCCAGCAGCCAAGATCCCGGGGGGAGGGCGAGCTCCTACGAGCAGTACTTC

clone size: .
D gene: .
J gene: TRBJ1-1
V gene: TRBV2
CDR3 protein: CASSLIVNTEAFF
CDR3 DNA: TGTGCCAGCAGCCTTATTGTGAACACTGAAGCTTTCTTT

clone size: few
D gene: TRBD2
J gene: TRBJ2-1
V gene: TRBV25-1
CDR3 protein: CASSDLSGGAPNEQFF
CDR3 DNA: TGTGCCAGCAGTGACCTAAGCGGGGGGGCCCCCAATGAGCAGTTCTTC

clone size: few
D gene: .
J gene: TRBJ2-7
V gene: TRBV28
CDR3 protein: CASLGGMRDEQYF
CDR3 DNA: TGTGCCAGCTTGGGGGGAATGCGGGACGAGCAGTACTTC

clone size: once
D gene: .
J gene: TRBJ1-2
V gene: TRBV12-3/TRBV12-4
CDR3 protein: CASRPGAGGYTF
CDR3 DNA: TGTGCCAGCAGGCCAGGGGCAGGTGGCTACACCTTC

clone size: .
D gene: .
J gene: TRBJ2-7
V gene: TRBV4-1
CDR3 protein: CASSQGFSYYEQYF
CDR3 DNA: TGCGCCAGCAGCCAAGGGTTCAGTTACTACGAGCAGTACTTC

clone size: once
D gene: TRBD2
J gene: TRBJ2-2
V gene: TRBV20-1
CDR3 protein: CSASGGEGLGTGELFF
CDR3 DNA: TGCAGTGCTAGTGGGGGGGAGGGCCTGGGCACCGGGGAGCTGTTTTTT

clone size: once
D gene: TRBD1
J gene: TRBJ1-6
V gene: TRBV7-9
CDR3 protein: CASSVRDRGSPLHF
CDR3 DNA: TGTGCCAGCAGCGTGCGGGACAGAGGATCACCCCTCCACTTT

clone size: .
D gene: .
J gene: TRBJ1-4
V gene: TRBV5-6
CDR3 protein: CASSLINRAHEKLFF
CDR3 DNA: TGTGCCAGCAGCCTGATCAACCGCGCCCATGAAAAACTGTTTTTT

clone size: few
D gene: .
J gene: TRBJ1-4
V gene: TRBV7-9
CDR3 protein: CASSFYPIQENEKLFF
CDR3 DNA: TGTGCCAGCAGCTTTTATCCCATCCAGGAAAATGAAAAACTGTTTTTT

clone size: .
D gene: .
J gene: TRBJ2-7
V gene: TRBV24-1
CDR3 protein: CATSDPPRGAREQYF
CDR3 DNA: TGTGCCACCAGTGATCCCCCCCGGGGGGCGCGAGAGCAGTACTTC

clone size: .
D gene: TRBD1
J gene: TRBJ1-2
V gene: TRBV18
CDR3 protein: CASSPGQGLYGYTF
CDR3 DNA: TGTGCCAGCTCACCGGGACAGGGGCTCTATGGCTACACCTTC

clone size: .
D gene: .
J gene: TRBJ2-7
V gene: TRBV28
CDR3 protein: CASGGSEQYF
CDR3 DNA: TGTGCCAGTGGGGGCAGCGAGCAGTACTTC

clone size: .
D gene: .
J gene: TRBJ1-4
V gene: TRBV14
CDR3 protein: CASSPLMGGGNEKLFF
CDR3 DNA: TGTGCCAGCAGCCCCCTCATGGGGGGAGGGAATGAAAAACTGTTTTTT

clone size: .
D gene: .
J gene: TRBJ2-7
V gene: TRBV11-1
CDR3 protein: CASSLSGVSQEQYF
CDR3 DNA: TGTGCCAGCAGCTTATCCGGGGTCTCTCAAGAGCAGTACTTC

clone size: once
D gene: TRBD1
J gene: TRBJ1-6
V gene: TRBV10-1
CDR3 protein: CASSVGQGYYNSPLHF
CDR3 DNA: TGCGCCAGCAGTGTGGGACAGGGGTACTATAATTCACCCCTCCACTTT

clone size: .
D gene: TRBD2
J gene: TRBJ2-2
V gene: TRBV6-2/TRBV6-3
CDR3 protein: CASSYSGSGGTGELFF
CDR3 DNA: TGTGCCAGCAGTTACTCGGGTAGCGGGGGCACCGGGGAGCTGTTTTTT

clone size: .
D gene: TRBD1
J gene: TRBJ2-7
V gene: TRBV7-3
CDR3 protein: CASSSGTGSGEQYF
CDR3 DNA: TGTGCCAGCAGCTCCGGGACAGGGTCCGGGGAGCAGTACTTC

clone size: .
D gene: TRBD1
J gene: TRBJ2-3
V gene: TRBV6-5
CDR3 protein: CASSFRDRGGTDTQYF
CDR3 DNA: TGTGCCAGCAGTTTCCGGGACAGAGGAGGCACAGATACGCAGTATTTT

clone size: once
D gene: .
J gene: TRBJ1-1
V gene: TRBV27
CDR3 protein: CASSLFRATEAFF
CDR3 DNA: TGTGCCAGCAGTTTATTCAGGGCCACTGAAGCTTTCTTT

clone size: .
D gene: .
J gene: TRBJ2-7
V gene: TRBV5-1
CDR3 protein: CASSLAETVYEQYF
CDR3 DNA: TGCGCCAGCAGCTTGGCCGAGACAGTGTACGAGCAGTACTTC

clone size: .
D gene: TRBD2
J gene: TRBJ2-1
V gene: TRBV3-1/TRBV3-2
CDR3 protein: CASSQMTSGYNEQFF
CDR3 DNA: TGTGCCAGCAGCCAAATGACTAGCGGGTACAATGAGCAGTTCTTC

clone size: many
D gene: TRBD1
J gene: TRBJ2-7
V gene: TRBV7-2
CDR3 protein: CASSSGPGGSYEQYF
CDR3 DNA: TGTGCCAGCAGCTCCGGGCCAGGGGGTTCCTACGAGCAGTACTTC

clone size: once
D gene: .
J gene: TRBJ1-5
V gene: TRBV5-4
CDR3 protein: CASSSYAPDQPQHF
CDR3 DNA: TGTGCCAGCAGCTCCTATGCCCCGGATCAGCCCCAGCATTTT

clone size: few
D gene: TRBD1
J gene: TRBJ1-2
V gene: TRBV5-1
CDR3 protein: CASSSSGGLYGYTF
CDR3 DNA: TGCGCCAGCAGCTCATCAGGGGGTTTATATGGCTACACCTTC

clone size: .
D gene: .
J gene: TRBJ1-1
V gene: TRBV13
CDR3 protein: CASSLGGREAFF
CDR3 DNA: TGTGCCAGCAGCCTCGGTGGGAGGGAAGCTTTCTTT

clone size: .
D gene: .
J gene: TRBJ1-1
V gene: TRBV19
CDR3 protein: CATQPGVSDTEAFF
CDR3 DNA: TGTGCCACCCAGCCGGGGGTTTCGGACACTGAAGCTTTCTTT

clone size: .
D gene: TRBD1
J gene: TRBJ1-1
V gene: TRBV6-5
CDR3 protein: CASSYARQGSEAFF
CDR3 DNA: TGTGCCAGCAGTTACGCCAGACAGGGGTCTGAAGCTTTCTTT

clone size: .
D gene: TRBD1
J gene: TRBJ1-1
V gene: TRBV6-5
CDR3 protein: CASSYRGGKLAEAFF
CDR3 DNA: TGTGCCAGCAGTTACAGAGGGGGCAAGTTAGCTGAAGCTTTCTTT

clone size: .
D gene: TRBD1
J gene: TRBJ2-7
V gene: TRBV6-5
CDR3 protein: CATTIGQASYEQYF
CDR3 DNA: TGTGCAACAACTATAGGACAGGCCTCCTACGAGCAGTACTTC

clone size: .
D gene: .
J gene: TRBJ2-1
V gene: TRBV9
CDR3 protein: CASSVWSSSYNEQFF
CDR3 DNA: TGTGCCAGCAGCGTGTGGTCTAGCTCCTACAATGAGCAGTTCTTC

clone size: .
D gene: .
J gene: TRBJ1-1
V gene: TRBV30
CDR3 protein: CAWSHGGRWTEAFF
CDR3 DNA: TGTGCCTGGAGCCACGGGGGACGTTGGACTGAAGCTTTCTTT

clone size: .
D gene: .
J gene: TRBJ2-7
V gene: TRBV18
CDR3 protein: CASSPPRAVGEQYF
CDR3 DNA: TGTGCCAGCTCACCACCGCGAGCAGTCGGGGAGCAGTACTTC

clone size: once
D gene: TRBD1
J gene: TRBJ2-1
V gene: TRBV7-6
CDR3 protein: CASSAPGGKTDNEQFF
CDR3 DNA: TGTGCCAGCAGCGCCCCAGGGGGCAAAACGGACAATGAGCAGTTCTTC

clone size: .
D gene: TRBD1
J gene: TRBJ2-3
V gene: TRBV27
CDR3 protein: CASSSTFGTGLNDTQYF
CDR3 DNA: TGTGCCAGCAGTTCAACCTTCGGGACAGGGTTAAACGATACGCAGTATTTT

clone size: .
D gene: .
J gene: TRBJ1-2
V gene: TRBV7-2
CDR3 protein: CASSSTWRGYGYTF
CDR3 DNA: TGTGCCAGCAGCTCTACTTGGAGGGGCTATGGCTACACCTTC

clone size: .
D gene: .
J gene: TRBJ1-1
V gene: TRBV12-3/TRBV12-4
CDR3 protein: CASSLAVTTEAFF
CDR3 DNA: TGTGCCAGCAGTTTGGCGGTCACCACTGAAGCTTTCTTT